The rows below give T cell receptor beta chains drawn from one sample of a study of blood T cell repertoires in COVID-19. The assay was immunoSEQ multiplex PCR, and TCRdb's table has in-frame clones only and misses some. The data show roughly 160,000 clones, about four fifths seen once. Sequencing was done on a sample of peripheral blood. The source of these receptors is a man between 65 and 85 years old with active or convalescent COVID-19. The CDR3 runs from the conserved cysteine through the conserved F or W. D genes are given only for firm matches. The size of a clone is reported for some rows only, either as once, few or many, or as a class for expanded clones.

D gene	V gene	CDR3 length	clone size	J gene	CDR3 protein	CDR3 DNA
-	TRBV4-1	12	-	TRBJ1-2	CASSQDYSGYTF	TGCGCCAGCAGCCAAGATTATAGCGGCTACACCTTC
-	TRBV28	16	-	TRBJ2-6	CASGRDGAAGANVLTF	TGTGCCAGCGGCCGAGATGGGGCGGCTGGGGCCAACGTCCTGACTTTC
-	TRBV14	15	-	TRBJ2-3	CASSPRGNIGDTQYF	TGTGCCAGCAGCCCCCGGGGTAATATCGGAGATACGCAGTATTTT
TRBD1	TRBV2	11	-	TRBJ1-2	CAITGGDGYTF	TGTGCCATTACAGGGGGCGATGGCTACACCTTC
-	TRBV6-6	16	-	TRBJ1-3	CASSPLSRTYGNTIYF	TGTGCCAGCAGTCCCTTAAGTCGGACATATGGAAACACCATATATTTT
TRBD1	TRBV4-1	14	-	TRBJ1-1	CASHGNRGNTEAFF	TGCGCCAGCCACGGGAACAGGGGGAACACTGAAGCTTTCTTT
-	TRBV28	17	-	TRBJ1-3	CASSLSRWQGIGNTIYF	TGTGCCAGCAGTTTATCGCGGTGGCAGGGGATTGGAAACACCATATATTTT
TRBD1	TRBV6-2/TRBV6-3	15	-	TRBJ1-1	CASSYSIFGQGSAFF	TGTGCCAGCAGTTACTCCATTTTTGGACAGGGGAGCGCTTTCTTT
TRBD1	TRBV19	15	-	TRBJ1-1	CASRETGLSGTEAFF	TGTGCCAGTCGGGAGACAGGGCTGTCCGGCACTGAAGCTTTCTTT
TRBD1	TRBV5-8	16	-	TRBJ2-1	CASSKVGQGIDNEQFF	TGTGCCAGCAGCAAAGTAGGACAGGGAATTGACAATGAGCAGTTCTTC
TRBD1	TRBV6-6	14	-	TRBJ1-5	CASRTGGHNQPQHF	TGTGCCAGCAGGACAGGGGGACACAATCAGCCCCAGCATTTT
TRBD1	TRBV6-5	13	few	TRBJ2-1	CASSYPGGDEQFF	TGTGCCAGCAGTTACCCAGGGGGCGATGAGCAGTTCTTC
TRBD2	TRBV5-1	15	few	TRBJ2-5	CASSPGLAGVETQYF	TGCGCCAGCAGCCCGGGACTAGCGGGAGTTGAGACCCAGTACTTC
-	TRBV28	13	-	TRBJ1-2	CASSPSTYYGYTF	TGTGCCAGCAGTCCCTCGACTTATTATGGCTACACCTTC
-	TRBV18	15	-	TRBJ2-7	CASSPASGQPYEQYF	TGTGCCAGCTCACCAGCGAGCGGCCAGCCTTACGAGCAGTACTTC
-	TRBV6-5	13	-	TRBJ2-1	CAAGTPTYNEQFF	TGTGCCGCCGGGACACCTACCTACAATGAGCAGTTCTTC
TRBD1	TRBV11-2	18	-	TRBJ1-1	CASSPLWDRGRSGTEAFF	TGTGCCAGCAGCCCCCTTTGGGACAGGGGGCGATCAGGGACTGAAGCTTTCTTT
TRBD2	TRBV5-4	17	-	TRBJ2-2	CASSLIGAGDFAGELFF	TGTGCCAGCAGCTTGATCGGAGCGGGAGATTTCGCCGGGGAGCTGTTTTTT
TRBD2	TRBV7-8	18	-	TRBJ2-3	CASSFASGGAGGADTQYF	TGTGCCAGCAGCTTTGCTAGCGGGGGGGCAGGAGGGGCAGATACGCAGTATTTT
-	TRBV6-5	12	-	TRBJ1-2	CASSYVLGGYTF	TGTGCCAGCAGTTACGTTCTCGGTGGCTACACCTTC
-	TRBV7-7	13	-	TRBJ1-6	CASSSEPGSPLHF	TGTGCTAGCAGCTCAGAGCCAGGTTCACCCCTCCACTTT
-	TRBV5-1	15	-	TRBJ1-4	CASSLLATAGEKLFF	TGCGCCAGCAGCTTATTGGCTACAGCGGGTGAAAAACTGTTTTTT
-	TRBV5-6	15	-	TRBJ2-1	CASSYQGSTYNEQFF	TGTGCCAGCAGCTATCAAGGGAGTACCTACAATGAGCAGTTCTTC
-	TRBV12-3/TRBV12-4	13	-	TRBJ1-1	CASTTGQNTEAFF	TGTGCCAGCACCACGGGACAGAACACTGAAGCTTTCTTT
-	TRBV7-2	13	-	TRBJ1-4	CASSLGLSEKLFF	TGTGCCAGCAGCTTAGGTCTCAGTGAAAAACTGTTTTTT
-	TRBV24-1	14	few	TRBJ1-5	CATAKGTGDQPQHF	TGTGCCACCGCGAAGGGTACGGGAGATCAGCCCCAGCATTTT
-	TRBV7-2	14	-	TRBJ1-4	CASSFPVGEEKLFF	TGTGCCAGCAGCTTTCCGGTGGGCGAAGAAAAACTGTTTTTT
-	TRBV28	14	-	TRBJ2-1	CASSFGGLSNEQFF	TGTGCCAGCAGTTTCGGGGGGCTAAGCAATGAGCAGTTCTTC
TRBD1	TRBV5-1	14	once	TRBJ1-2	CASSHLWDRNGYTF	TGCGCCAGCAGCCACCTGTGGGACAGAAATGGCTACACCTTC
-	TRBV7-8	13	-	TRBJ1-2	CASSLKGAYGYTF	TGTGCCAGCAGCTTAAAAGGAGCCTATGGCTACACCTTC
TRBD2	TRBV4-1	15	-	TRBJ2-5	CASSREGGQYETQYF	TGCGCCAGCAGCCGGGAGGGCGGGCAGTACGAGACCCAGTACTTC
-	TRBV18	16	-	TRBJ2-1	CASSPLGQLSYNEQFF	TGTGCCAGCTCACCCCTTGGACAGCTCTCCTACAATGAGCAGTTCTTC
-	TRBV27	14	few	TRBJ2-7	CASRQTVRLGQQYF	TGTGCCAGCAGACAGACAGTCCGATTAGGTCAGCAGTACTTC
TRBD1	TRBV7-2	15	-	TRBJ2-5	CASSPRTGRQETQYF	TGTGCCAGCAGCCCTCGGACAGGGCGACAAGAGACCCAGTACTTC
-	TRBV5-1	15	once	TRBJ2-7	CASSPAAYRTYEQYF	TGCGCCAGCAGCCCCGCGGCCTACCGAACTTACGAGCAGTACTTC
-	TRBV7-9	14	few	TRBJ1-5	CASSFSGGNQPQHF	TGTGCCAGCAGCTTTAGCGGTGGGAATCAGCCCCAGCATTTT
-	TRBV30	12	-	TRBJ2-5	CATGQSQETQYF	TGTGCCACCGGACAATCCCAAGAGACCCAGTACTTC
-	TRBV18	13	-	TRBJ1-2	CASSPGGGYGYTF	TGTGCCAGCTCCCCGGGAGGGGGCTATGGCTACACCTTC
-	TRBV30	15	-	TRBJ2-7	CAWSGRGGNTYEQYF	TGTGCCTGGAGTGGGAGAGGGGGAAACACTTACGAGCAGTACTTC
TRBD1	TRBV5-6	16	-	TRBJ2-7	CASSLVRGQGAYEQYF	TGTGCCAGCAGCTTAGTTAGGGGACAGGGGGCTTACGAGCAGTACTTC
-	TRBV5-4	15	-	TRBJ1-2	CASSATTEVLGGYTF	TGTGCCAGCAGCGCCACAACAGAAGTCCTCGGCGGCTACACCTTC
TRBD2	TRBV6-5	14	-	TRBJ2-3	CASTQGLAGSTQYF	TGTGCCAGCACCCAGGGACTAGCGGGCTCCACGCAGTATTTT
-	TRBV6-5	14	-	TRBJ1-2	CASWSLGQSYGYTF	TGTGCCAGCTGGTCACTCGGACAGAGCTATGGCTACACCTTC
-	TRBV28	14	few	TRBJ1-2	CASNTHTANPGYTF	TGTGCCAGCAACACCCATACAGCCAACCCTGGCTACACCTTC
-	TRBV30	12	-	TRBJ1-6	CAWAPRNSPLHF	TGTGCCTGGGCCCCTCGTAATTCACCCCTCCACTTT
TRBD2	TRBV7-2	14	-	TRBJ2-7	CASSLGLAGEVQYF	TGTGCCAGCAGCCTGGGACTAGCGGGAGAGGTGCAGTACTTC
TRBD1	TRBV10-3	19	many	TRBJ1-5	CAISESLRQGARGIRPQHF	TGTGCCATCAGTGAGTCGCTGCGTCAGGGGGCGCGCGGGATCCGGCCCCAGCATTTT
-	TRBV28	14	-	TRBJ2-1	CASSLFRSGNEQFF	TGTGCCAGCAGTTTATTCAGGTCTGGGAATGAGCAGTTCTTC
TRBD2	TRBV9	17	-	TRBJ2-7	CASSASLAGGPPSEQYF	TGTGCCAGCAGCGCCTCACTAGCGGGAGGTCCTCCCAGTGAGCAGTACTTC
-	TRBV24-1	15	-	TRBJ1-2	CATSGPGHANYGYTF	TGTGCCACCAGTGGCCCGGGACATGCCAACTATGGCTACACCTTC
-	TRBV24-1	14	once	TRBJ2-1	CATSDLTSYNEQFF	TGTGCCACCAGTGATTTAACTAGTTACAATGAGCAGTTCTTC
-	TRBV15	17	-	TRBJ1-4	CATSRGASSATNEKLFF	TGTGCCACCAGCAGAGGAGCATCGTCTGCAACTAATGAAAAACTGTTTTTT
TRBD1	TRBV6-5	14	-	TRBJ1-1	CASNQPGGRTEAFF	TGTGCCAGCAACCAACCAGGGGGCAGAACTGAAGCTTTCTTT